These T cell receptor beta chains were read from a single sample in a study of technical replicates of blood from a handful of donors. The data were produced by immunoSEQ multiplex PCR, yet TCRdb's version contains in-frame clones alone and is incomplete. Of just over 75,000 clones listed, 90% to 95% are singletons. The sample comprised T cells isolated from PBMCs. These receptors came from a human donor in good health. CDR3s include the opening cysteine and the closing phenylalanine or tryptophan. The D gene is left open where the match is weak. Not all rows give a size; the values are once, few, many and, for expanded clones, a class.

d_gene: TRBD1
j_gene: TRBJ2-7
abundance: .
v_gene: TRBV27
CDR3aa: CASSFEGTGLYEQYF
CDR3nt: TGTGCCAGCAGCTTTGAAGGGACAGGCCTCTACGAGCAGTACTTC

d_gene: .
j_gene: TRBJ1-2
abundance: once
v_gene: TRBV11-1
CDR3aa: CASSDGPQGNGYTF
CDR3nt: TGTGCCAGCAGCGACGGTCCGCAGGGTAATGGCTACACCTTC

d_gene: TRBD1
j_gene: TRBJ2-7
abundance: .
v_gene: TRBV28
CDR3aa: CASRLEESGDSHSYEQYF
CDR3nt: TGTGCCAGCAGACTTGAAGAGAGTGGGGACAGCCACTCCTACGAGCAGTACTTC

d_gene: TRBD2
j_gene: TRBJ2-7
abundance: .
v_gene: TRBV4-1
CDR3aa: CASSQPGAGVYEQYF
CDR3nt: TGCGCCAGCAGCCAACCCGGGGCGGGAGTCTACGAGCAGTACTTC

d_gene: .
j_gene: TRBJ1-1
abundance: .
v_gene: TRBV11-2
CDR3aa: CASETGGDTEAFF
CDR3nt: TGTGCCAGCGAGACGGGAGGGGATACTGAAGCTTTCTTT

d_gene: TRBD1
j_gene: TRBJ2-7
abundance: .
v_gene: TRBV13
CDR3aa: CASSHVDRGYEQYF
CDR3nt: TGTGCCAGCAGCCATGTCGACAGGGGCTACGAGCAGTACTTC

d_gene: TRBD2
j_gene: TRBJ2-7
abundance: .
v_gene: TRBV18
CDR3aa: CASSPKSSGRALTYEQYF
CDR3nt: TGTGCCAGCTCACCCAAGTCTAGCGGGAGGGCCTTAACCTACGAGCAGTACTTC

d_gene: .
j_gene: TRBJ2-7
abundance: .
v_gene: TRBV4-3
CDR3aa: CASSPSTGTNSYEQYF
CDR3nt: TGCGCCAGCAGCCCTTCGACAGGAACTAACTCCTACGAGCAGTACTTC

d_gene: .
j_gene: TRBJ1-1
abundance: many
v_gene: TRBV5-1
CDR3aa: CASSFQMNTEAFF
CDR3nt: TGCGCCAGCAGCTTTCAAATGAACACTGAAGCTTTCTTT

d_gene: .
j_gene: TRBJ2-7
abundance: .
v_gene: TRBV19
CDR3aa: CASSIFSDYEQYF
CDR3nt: TGTGCCAGTAGTATTTTCAGCGACTACGAGCAGTACTTC

d_gene: .
j_gene: TRBJ2-7
abundance: .
v_gene: TRBV10-3
CDR3aa: CAISESGRAYEQYF
CDR3nt: TGTGCCATCAGTGAGTCTGGCAGGGCCTACGAGCAGTACTTC

d_gene: TRBD2
j_gene: TRBJ2-1
abundance: .
v_gene: TRBV7-2
CDR3aa: CASSLVETSGSGEQFF
CDR3nt: TGTGCCAGCAGCTTAGTAGAGACTAGCGGGAGTGGTGAGCAGTTCTTC

d_gene: TRBD1
j_gene: TRBJ1-2
abundance: .
v_gene: TRBV2
CDR3aa: CASSYGTGAGYTF
CDR3nt: TGTGCCAGCAGTTACGGGACAGGAGCTGGCTACACCTTC

d_gene: TRBD1
j_gene: TRBJ2-7
abundance: .
v_gene: TRBV6-5
CDR3aa: CASSYSTGQVPYEQYF
CDR3nt: TGTGCCAGCAGTTACTCGACCGGACAGGTCCCCTACGAGCAGTACTTC

d_gene: .
j_gene: TRBJ1-1
abundance: .
v_gene: TRBV6-6
CDR3aa: CASSRYRANTEAFF
CDR3nt: TGTGCCAGCAGCCGTTACAGGGCGAACACTGAAGCTTTCTTT

d_gene: TRBD1
j_gene: TRBJ1-1
abundance: .
v_gene: TRBV5-1
CDR3aa: CASSSPGTGSEAFF
CDR3nt: TGCGCCAGCAGCTCTCCCGGGACAGGCTCTGAAGCTTTCTTT

d_gene: .
j_gene: TRBJ1-1
abundance: .
v_gene: TRBV11-2
CDR3aa: CASSLGGFTEAFF
CDR3nt: TGTGCCAGCAGCTTAGGGGGCTTCACTGAAGCTTTCTTT

d_gene: .
j_gene: TRBJ1-4
abundance: .
v_gene: TRBV27
CDR3aa: CASSLSTQVLEKLFF
CDR3nt: TGTGCCAGCAGTTTATCAACCCAGGTCCTCGAAAAACTGTTTTTT

d_gene: .
j_gene: TRBJ1-3
abundance: .
v_gene: TRBV15
CDR3aa: CATSRDPLTGLTSGNTIYF
CDR3nt: TGTGCCACCAGCAGAGACCCTCTTACTGGACTCACCTCTGGAAACACCATATATTTT

d_gene: .
j_gene: TRBJ2-5
abundance: .
v_gene: TRBV6-5
CDR3aa: CASSYQGTKTQYF
CDR3nt: TGTGCCAGCAGTTACCAGGGTACGAAGACCCAGTACTTC

d_gene: .
j_gene: TRBJ1-2
abundance: .
v_gene: TRBV11-2
CDR3aa: CASSSGGRYGYTF
CDR3nt: TGTGCCAGCAGCTCCGGGGGAAGGTATGGCTACACCTTC

d_gene: TRBD1
j_gene: TRBJ2-2
abundance: once
v_gene: TRBV14
CDR3aa: CASSLSPRGRTGELFF
CDR3nt: TGTGCCAGCAGCCTCTCCCCTAGGGGGCGGACCGGGGAGCTGTTTTTT